This TCR beta chain was recorded in a study of blood T cells in healthy people across ages. Combining a sample-barcoded 5' primer with a J-beta primer mix, a second PCR ran for 7 to 11 cycles. Each cDNA molecule carried a tag from a template-switch adaptor that contained 12 random nucleotides. TCRdb processed the 5' RACE reads anew with MiXCR; each CDR3 protein has one entry. Of around 1,000,000 distinct CDR3 sequences listed, around 25% are singletons. To note about this clonotype: Antigen: not known.

Findings and limits, study-wide: Strong correlation linked observed beta diversity and percent naive T cells. Any changes in expanded clonotypes were possibly confounded, as donor CMV status remained unknown.

Germline CDR1 MGHRA, CDR2 YSYEKL. CDR3 length: 16 amino acids. V lost 2 bases and J lost 0, with 8 bases in between. These data also featured in a second study, about T cells of mothers and their children. From that second work: Input to cDNA synthesis comprised all extracted RNA, at a ratio of around 1.4 ug per 15 ul.

The chain combines TRBV4-1 with TRBJ2-6; the D is unclear. The sample was blood. This clonotype originated in a girl aged 2 to 10 in good health. The DNA of the CDR3 is TGCGCCAGCAGCCAATTAGTAAGCTCTGGGGCCAACGTCCTGACTTTC. Translating gives CASSQLVSSGANVLTF.